These 29 T cell receptor beta chains originate from one sample sequenced in a study of blood T cell repertoires in COVID-19. Clones were read by immunoSEQ multiplex PCR, and TCRdb kept only the in-frame ones, dropping some. The repertoire holds some 140,000 clones, with roughly 83% as singletons. What was sequenced was PBMCs or T cells enriched from blood (not recorded which). The receptors were gathered from a man aged 35-49 years with acute COVID-19.

J is TRBJ1-2 and V is TRBV13; TRBD1 matches at 8 bases. The CDR3 has 16 amino acids. The J segment lost 2 bases and the V segment lost 1 base, leaving 6 bases of the junction unmatched. Germline lookup yields CDR1 PRHDT and CDR2 FYEKMQ (reference sequence). CDR3: CASSLDWTGQNYGYTF. CDR3 DNA: TGTGCCAGCAGCTTAGACTGGACAGGGCAAAACTATGGCTACACCTTC.

The rearrangement uses TRBV7-2 and TRBJ1-5; 9 positions agree with TRBD1. With 5 bases clipped from V and 6 bases from J, the junction kept 5 bases outside the gene matches. The CDR3 covers 14 residues. Germline loops: CDR1 SGHTA, CDR2 FQGNSA. The DNA for the CDR3 is TGTGCCAGCAGCCCGGACAGGGGAGGTCAGCCCCAGCATTTT. This gives the protein CASSPDRGGQPQHF.

This chain links TRBV11-2 with TRBJ2-7; D gene ambiguous. CDR3 length: 15 amino acids. V was shortened by 3 bases and J by 0 bases, with 12 bases between the two germline ends. Germline V gene lookup returns CDR1 SGHAT and CDR2 FQNNGV. This CDR3 is CASSFLGSYSYEQYF. CDR3 sequence (DNA): TGTGCCAGCAGCTTTTTGGGCAGTTACTCCTACGAGCAGTACTTC.

V and J are TRBV29-1 and TRBJ2-7; D is possibly TRBD2 (7 bases). The CDR3 totals 16 residues. Trimming shortened V by 6 bases and J by 5 bases, and 26 bases separated the two germline ends. Germline loops: CDR1 SQVTM, CDR2 ANQGSEA. In nucleotides, the CDR3 is TGCAGCGTGGAAAACGTAGGGGGGGGAGCGGAGAACGAGCAGTACTTC. The encoded protein is CSVENVGGGAENEQYF.

The V call is TRBV15, the J call TRBJ2-5; possible D gene TRBD2, 5 bases. Germline-derived CDR1 and CDR2 are LNHNV and YYDKDF (reference sequence). The CDR3 extends over 15 amino acids. V was pared by 0 bases and J by 5 bases, with 13 bases between. This chain's CDR3 is CATSRDRESKETQYF. The DNA for the CDR3 is TGTGCCACCAGCAGAGATCGGGAAAGTAAGGAGACCCAGTACTTC.

This clone was recorded only once. The CDR3 region has the DNA TGTGCCAGCAGTCCGACAGGGGTAGACACCGGGGAGCTGTTTTTT. Translated, it gives CASSPTGVDTGELFF. This chain uses TRBV27 with TRBJ2-2; TRBD1 matches at 8 bases. The CDR3 has 15 amino acids. V lost 5 bases to trimming and J lost 3 bases; unmatched junction nucleotides: 5. The germline V gene has CDR1 MNHEY and CDR2 SMNVEV (reference sequence).

Concerning this clone: Other DNA sequences from this sample encode an identical CDR3 as well. This sequence joins TRBV7-2 and TRBJ2-1, with D possibly matching TRBD1 (8 bases). Between the trimmed V and J ends, which lost 3 bases and 2 bases, there was a span of 14 bases. The CDR3 contains 16 residues. The V gene's germline CDR1 is SGHTA and CDR2 FQGNSA. CDR3 sequence (DNA): TGTGCCAGCAGCTTGGGGGGGACAGGAGCCTACAATGAGCAGTTCTTC. Amino acid sequence: CASSLGGTGAYNEQFF.

The V call is TRBV7-2, the J call TRBJ1-5; D call uncertain. Per germline, CDR1 SGHTA and CDR2 FQGNSA. The CDR3 runs to 14 residues. Trimming stripped 5 bases from V and 4 bases from J, with 12 bases between. The CDR3 DNA reads TGTGCCAGCAGCCCTGACTCCGGTAATCAGCCCCAGCATTTT. Its protein product is CASSPDSGNQPQHF.

There are a few counts of this clone. V is TRBV7-9 and J is TRBJ1-2; D gene uncertain. The CDR3 contains 13 residues. Germline values: CDR1 SEHNR, CDR2 FQNEAQ (reference sequence). Trimming removed 4 bases from V and 2 bases from J, with 8 bases in between. CDR3 coding DNA: TGTGCCAGCAGCTCAGGCGGGAACTATGGCTACACCTTC. Translation gives CASSSGGNYGYTF.

The chain carries TRBV2 and TRBJ1-2; no clear D gene. The CDR3 extends over 14 amino acids. V lost 8 bases, J lost 0 bases, and 13 bases lay in between. Germline assignment: CDR1 SNHLY and CDR2 FYNNEI. The CDR3 sequence is CASSPRLANYGYTF. The CDR3 nucleotides read TGTGCCAGCTCCCCAAGACTAGCTAACTATGGCTACACCTTC.

The chain links TRBV14 to TRBJ2-1; 7 positions agree with TRBD2. Looked up from germline, CDR1 is SGHDN and CDR2 is FVKESK. CDR3 length: 15 amino acids. The V segment lost 4 bases and the J segment 5 bases; nucleotides outside the gene matches: 8. DNA of the CDR3: TGTGCCAGCAGCCCCCGAGCGGGACCGAACAATGAGCAGTTCTTC. It translates to CASSPRAGPNNEQFF.

The V gene is TRBV21-1, the J gene TRBJ2-5; the table's TRBD2 call for D was not verified on the DNA. TRBV21-1 is an annotated pseudogene. This CDR3 spans 20 amino acids. CDR3 amino acids: CASSKPHIANSGRRGETQYF. The CDR3 nucleotides are TGTGCCAGCAGCAAACCTCATATCGCGAATAGCGGGAGGCGGGGGGAGACCCAGTACTTC.

This chain connects TRBV9 to TRBJ2-3; TRBD1 matches 7 bases. V shed 3 bases and J 4 bases; nucleotides not matched to a gene: 5. The germline CDR1 and CDR2 sequences are SGDLS and YYNGEE. The CDR3 totals 14 residues. CDR3 DNA sequence: TGTGCCAGCAGCGCTAGACAGGGCTCAGATACGCAGTATTTT. Encoded protein: CASSARQGSDTQYF.

The J gene is TRBJ2-5, the V gene TRBV2; 8 bases align to TRBD2. The CDR3 is 14 amino acids. Trimming cost V 1 base and J 7 bases; bases outside gene matches: 5. The germline V gene encodes CDR1 SNHLY and CDR2 FYNNEI. Here the CDR3 reads CASSEGDSGATQYF. For the CDR3, the DNA is TGTGCCAGCAGTGAAGGGGATAGCGGGGCGACCCAGTACTTC.

The chain combines TRBV29-1 with TRBJ1-2; no clear D. The CDR3 has 14 residues. Germline CDR1 is SQVTM and CDR2 is ANQGSEA. The V end was cut by 4 bases, the J end by 7 bases, with 19 bases between. Here the CDR3 DNA reads TGCAGCGTTGGCGAGGGCGACACAAGCGGTGGCTACACCTTC. This encodes CSVGEGDTSGGYTF. The full variable domain, with the rest looked up from reference TRBV29-1 and TRBJ1-2, is SAVISQKPSRDICQRGTSLTIQCQVDSQVTMMFWYRQQPGQSLTLIATANQGSEATYESGFVIDKFPISRPNLTFSTLTVSNMSPEDSSIYLCSVGEGDTSGGYTFGSGTRLTVV.

V and J are TRBV6-5 and TRBJ2-7; maybe TRBD1 (6 bases). From germline, CDR1 is MNHEY and CDR2 SVGAGI. The V end was cut by 2 bases, the J end by 3 bases, with 14 bases between. The CDR3 has 15 amino acids. Written as DNA, the CDR3 is TGTGCCAGCAGTTACACGACAGGAGCCCTCTACGAGCAGTACTTC. This translates into CASSYTTGALYEQYF.

The chain employs TRBV19 and TRBJ2-1; 11 bases fit TRBD1. The trim removed 8 bases at V and 7 bases at J, leaving 7 bases unmatched. CDR1 and CDR2 from the germline V gene are LNHDA and SQIVND (reference sequence). CDR3 size: 14 residues. CDR3 in DNA: TGTGCCAGTCGGACAGGGGGCTCTGGTAATGAGCAGTTCTTC. Translated: CASRTGGSGNEQFF.

CDR3 DNA: TGCGCCAGCAGCTTTAGCGGGGGGACCCGAGAGACCCAGTACTTC. Amino acids: CASSFSGGTRETQYF. The J gene is TRBJ2-5, the V gene TRBV5-1; 10 bases fit TRBD2. The CDR3 runs to 15 residues. Germline loops: CDR1 SGHRS, CDR2 YFSETQ. Trimming cost V 2 bases and J 4 bases; bases outside gene matches: 5.

In this sample, this clone turned up once. The rearrangement joins TRBV7-6 to TRBJ2-2; weak D call: TRBD1 (6 bases). The CDR3 loop spans 16 amino acids. From germline, CDR1 is SGHVS and CDR2 FNYEAQ. V lost 2 bases and J lost 0, with 10 bases in between. The CDR3, as DNA: TGTGCCAGCAGCTTAAGAACAGGGCCGAACACCGGGGAGCTGTTTTTT. Protein product: CASSLRTGPNTGELFF.

This clone was detected once. The chain couples TRBV15 to TRBJ2-1; D gene uncertain. The CDR3 totals 13 residues. Germline V gene data show CDR1 as LNHNV and CDR2 as YYDKDF (reference sequence). With 6 bases removed from V and 8 bases from J, the gap between germline ends came to 14 bases. The CDR3 reads CATRARWQDEQFF. The CDR3 coding sequence is TGTGCCACCAGGGCACGTTGGCAGGATGAGCAGTTCTTC.

As for this clone: The same CDR3 also results from other DNA sequences found in this sample. This chain uses TRBV12-3 or TRBV12-4 with TRBJ2-7; 9 bases agree with TRBD1. CDR3 length equals 13 residues. The V gene end was trimmed by 4 bases and the J gene end by 2 bases; junction bases not matched to a gene: 0. The CDR3 sequence is CASSWDRAYEQYF. The DNA for the CDR3 is TGTGCCAGCAGTTGGGACAGGGCCTACGAGCAGTACTTC.

This clone appeared once. The rearrangement links TRBV5-4 to TRBJ2-1; 14 bases match TRBD2. CDR1 and CDR2 from the germline V gene are SGHNT and YYREEE (reference sequence). The CDR3 consists of 15 residues. V shed 3 bases and J 9 bases; nucleotides not matched to a gene: 5. For the CDR3, the DNA is TGTGCCAGCAGCTCGGGACTAGCGGGGGACTCTGAGCAGTTCTTC. Amino acid sequence: CASSSGLAGDSEQFF.

The chain recombines TRBV6-2 or TRBV6-3 with TRBJ2-7; D ambiguous. Trimming removed 0 bases from V and 1 base from J, with 7 bases in between. Germline V lookup: CDR1 MNHEY, CDR2 SVGEGT. The CDR3 length is 14 residues. For the CDR3, the DNA is TGTGCCAGCAGTTACTCGTCAGTGTCCTACGAGCAGTACTTC. It yields the protein CASSYSSVSYEQYF.

V usage is TRBV6-2 or TRBV6-3 and J usage is TRBJ1-1, with unresolved D. V dropped 0 bases and J dropped 4 bases, with 12 bases sitting between them. The CDR3 runs to 15 residues. The germline CDR1 and CDR2 sequences are MNHEY and SVGEGT. Written as DNA, the CDR3 is TGTGCCAGCAGTTACTCGGCCCAAACCCGCACTGAAGCTTTCTTT. Protein sequence: CASSYSAQTRTEAFF.

The rearrangement uses TRBV9 and TRBJ2-3, with D tentatively TRBD2 (5 bases). Between the trimmed V and J ends, which lost 2 bases and 4 bases, there was a span of 11 bases. CDR3 length: 14 amino acids. The germline V gene encodes CDR1 SGDLS and CDR2 YYNGEE. CDR3 region: CASSVEVVPDTQYF. The CDR3, as DNA: TGTGCCAGCAGCGTGGAGGTGGTTCCAGATACGCAGTATTTT.

The rearrangement joins TRBV4-2 to TRBJ1-5; D call uncertain. V was cut by 1 base and J by 3 bases, with 7 bases left in between. The CDR3 has 14 residues. Germline V lookup: CDR1 LGHNA, CDR2 YNFKEQ. CDR3 DNA: TGTGCCAGCAGCCAAGCACAGTTCAATCAGCCCCAGCATTTT. Protein sequence: CASSQAQFNQPQHF.

The rearrangement links TRBV28 to TRBJ1-3; 8 bases are a match to TRBD1. This CDR3 has 17 amino acids. Per the germline V gene, CDR1 is MDHEN and CDR2 is SYDVKM. V lost 6 bases to trimming and J lost 0 bases; unmatched junction nucleotides: 10. The CDR3 here is CASSSWTGPSSGNTIYF. CDR3 DNA: TGTGCCAGCAGCTCCTGGACAGGGCCCAGCTCTGGAAACACCATATATTTT.

The rearrangement uses TRBV7-9 and TRBJ2-1; 8 bases align to TRBD1. V was clipped by 1 base and J by 2 bases; unmatched bases: 7. The CDR3 is 17 amino acids. Germline V gives CDR1 SEHNR, CDR2 FQNEAQ (reference sequence). For the CDR3, the DNA is TGTGCCAGCAGCTTAGTGGTGACACAGGGGGCCTACAATGAGCAGTTCTTC. As protein: CASSLVVTQGAYNEQFF.

For this clone: A junction end diverges from the germline sequence, so it may reflect a read error. This rearrangement joins TRBV29-1 to TRBJ2-5; tentatively, D is TRBD1 (6 bases). This CDR3 is 16 amino acids long. The germline CDR1 and CDR2 sequences are SQVTM and ANQGSEA. CDR3 sequence: CSVEDSWTAEGETRYF. CDR3 coding DNA: TGCAGCGTTGAAGATTCCTGGACAGCCGAAGGGGAGACCCGGTACTTC. The variable domain in full, completed from reference TRBV29-1 and TRBJ2-5, reads SAVISQKPSRDICQRGTSLTIQCQVDSQVTMMFWYRQQPGQSLTLIATANQGSEATYESGFVIDKFPISRPNLTFSTLTVSNMSPEDSSIYLCSVEDSWTAEGETRYFGPGTRLLVL.